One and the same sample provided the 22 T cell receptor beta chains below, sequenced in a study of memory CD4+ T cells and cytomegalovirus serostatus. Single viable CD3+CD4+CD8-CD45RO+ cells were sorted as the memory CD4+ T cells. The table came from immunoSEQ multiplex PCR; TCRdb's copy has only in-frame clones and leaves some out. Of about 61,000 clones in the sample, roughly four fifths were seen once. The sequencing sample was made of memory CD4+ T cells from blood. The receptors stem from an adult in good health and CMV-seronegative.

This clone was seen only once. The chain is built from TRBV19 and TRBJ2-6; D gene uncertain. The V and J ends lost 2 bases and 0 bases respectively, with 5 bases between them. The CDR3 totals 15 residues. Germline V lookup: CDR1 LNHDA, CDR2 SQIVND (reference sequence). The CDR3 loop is CASSIRYSGANVLTF. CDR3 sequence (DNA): TGTGCCAGTAGTATACGCTACTCTGGGGCCAACGTCCTGACTTTC.

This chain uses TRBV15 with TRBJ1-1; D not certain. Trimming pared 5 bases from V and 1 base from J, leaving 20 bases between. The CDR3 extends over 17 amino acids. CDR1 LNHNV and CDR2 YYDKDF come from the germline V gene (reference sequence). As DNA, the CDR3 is TGTGCCACCAGCGGGCCGTTGTGGGCAGCTGAGAACACTGAAGCTTTCTTT. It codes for CATSGPLWAAENTEAFF.

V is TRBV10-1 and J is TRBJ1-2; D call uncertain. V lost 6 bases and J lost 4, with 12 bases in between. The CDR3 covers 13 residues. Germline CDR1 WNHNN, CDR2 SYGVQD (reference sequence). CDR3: CASSPRASYGYTF. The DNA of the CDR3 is TGCGCCAGCAGCCCGAGGGCCTCCTATGGCTACACCTTC.

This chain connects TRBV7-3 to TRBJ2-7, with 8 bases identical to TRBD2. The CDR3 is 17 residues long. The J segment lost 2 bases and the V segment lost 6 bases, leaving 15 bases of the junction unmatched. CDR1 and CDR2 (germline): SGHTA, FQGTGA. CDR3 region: CASRAGVLADLTYEQYF. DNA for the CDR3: TGTGCCAGCAGGGCTGGAGTACTAGCGGACTTGACCTACGAGCAGTACTTC.

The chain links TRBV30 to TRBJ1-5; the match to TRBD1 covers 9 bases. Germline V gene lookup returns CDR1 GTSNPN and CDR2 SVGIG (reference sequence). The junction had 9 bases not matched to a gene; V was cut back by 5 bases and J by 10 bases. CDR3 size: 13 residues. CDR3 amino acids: CAWQRGQGRPQHF. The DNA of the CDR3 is TGTGCCTGGCAAAGGGGACAGGGTCGCCCCCAGCATTTT.

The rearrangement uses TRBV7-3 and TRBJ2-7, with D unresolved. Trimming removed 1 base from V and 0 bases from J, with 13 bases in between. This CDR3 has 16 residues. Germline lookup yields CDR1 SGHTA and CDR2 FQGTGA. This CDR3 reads CASSLNRSDGSYEQYF. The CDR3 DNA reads TGTGCCAGCAGCTTAAACCGATCGGACGGCTCCTACGAGCAGTACTTC.

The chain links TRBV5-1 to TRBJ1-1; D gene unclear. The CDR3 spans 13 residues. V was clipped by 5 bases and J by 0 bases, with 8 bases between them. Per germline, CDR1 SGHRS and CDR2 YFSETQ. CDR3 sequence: CASRTRLNTEAFF. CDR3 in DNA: TGCGCCAGCAGAACCCGACTGAACACTGAAGCTTTCTTT.

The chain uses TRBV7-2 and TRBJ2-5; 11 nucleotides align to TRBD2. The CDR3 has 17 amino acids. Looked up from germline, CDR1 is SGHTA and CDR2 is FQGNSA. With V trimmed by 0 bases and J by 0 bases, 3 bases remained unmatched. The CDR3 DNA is TGTGCCAGCAGCTTAGCCCGGACTAGCGGGTACCAAGAGACCCAGTACTTC. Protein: CASSLARTSGYQETQYF.

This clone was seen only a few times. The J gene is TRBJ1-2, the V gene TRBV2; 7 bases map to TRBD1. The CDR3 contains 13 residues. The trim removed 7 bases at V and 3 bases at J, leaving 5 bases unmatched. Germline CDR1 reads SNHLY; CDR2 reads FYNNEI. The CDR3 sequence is CASTRTGDYGYTF. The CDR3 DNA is TGTGCCAGCACCAGGACAGGTGACTATGGCTACACCTTC.

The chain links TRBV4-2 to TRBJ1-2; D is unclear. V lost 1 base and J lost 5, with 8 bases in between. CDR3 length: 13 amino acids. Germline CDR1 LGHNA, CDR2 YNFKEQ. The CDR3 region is CASSQVGNYGYTF. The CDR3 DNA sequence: TGTGCCAGCAGCCAAGTGGGAAATTATGGCTACACCTTC.

The CDR3, as DNA: TGTGCCAGCAGCCGCGGGGGTCCGTGGGAGCAGTACTTC. Residues: CASSRGGPWEQYF. The V gene is TRBV5-4, the J gene TRBJ2-7; 7 bases are a match to TRBD2. The V gene's germline CDR1 is SGHNT and CDR2 YYREEE (reference sequence). This CDR3 is 13 amino acids long. V dropped 4 bases and J dropped 7; count of bases not matched to a gene: 8.

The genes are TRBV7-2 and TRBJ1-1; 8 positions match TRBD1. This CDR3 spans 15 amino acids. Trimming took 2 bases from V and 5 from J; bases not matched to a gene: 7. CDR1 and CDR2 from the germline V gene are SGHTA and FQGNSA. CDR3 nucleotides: TGTGCCAGCAGCTTAACGGACAGGGTTTTAACTGAAGCTTTCTTT. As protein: CASSLTDRVLTEAFF.

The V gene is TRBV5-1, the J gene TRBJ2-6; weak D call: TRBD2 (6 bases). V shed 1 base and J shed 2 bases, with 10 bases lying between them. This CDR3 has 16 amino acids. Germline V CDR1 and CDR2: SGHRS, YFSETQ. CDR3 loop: CASSLNAGTGANVLTF. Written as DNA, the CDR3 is TGCGCCAGCAGCTTGAACGCGGGGACTGGGGCCAACGTCCTGACTTTC.

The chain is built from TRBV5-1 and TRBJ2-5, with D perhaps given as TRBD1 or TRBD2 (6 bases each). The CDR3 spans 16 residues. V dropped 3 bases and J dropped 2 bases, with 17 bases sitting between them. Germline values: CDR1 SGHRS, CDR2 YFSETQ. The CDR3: CASSSKGGWGQETQYF. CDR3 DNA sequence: TGCGCCAGCAGCTCAAAGGGGGGATGGGGACAAGAGACCCAGTACTTC.

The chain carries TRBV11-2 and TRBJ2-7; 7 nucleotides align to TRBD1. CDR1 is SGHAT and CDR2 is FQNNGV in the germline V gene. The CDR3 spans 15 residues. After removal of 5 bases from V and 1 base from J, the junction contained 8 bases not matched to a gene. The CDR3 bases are TGTGCCAGCAGCCGACTTCGGACAGGTTCCTACGAGCAGTACTTC. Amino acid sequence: CASSRLRTGSYEQYF.

CDR3 nucleotides: TGTGCCAGCAGTGGAGGACTAGCGGGGCGCTACGAGCAGTACTTC. This codes for CASSGGLAGRYEQYF. The chain joins TRBV2 to TRBJ2-7; 12 nucleotides agree with TRBD2. Germline V gene data show CDR1 as SNHLY and CDR2 as FYNNEI. This CDR3 has 15 residues. Trimming removed 4 bases from V and 3 bases from J; junction bases left unmatched: 4.

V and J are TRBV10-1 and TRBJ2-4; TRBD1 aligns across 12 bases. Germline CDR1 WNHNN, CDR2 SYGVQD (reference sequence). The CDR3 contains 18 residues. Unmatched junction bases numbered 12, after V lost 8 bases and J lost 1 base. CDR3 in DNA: TGCGCCAGCTCGAGGGGACAGGGGGCCGACAGGGCCAAAAACATTCAGTACTTC. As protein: CASSRGQGADRAKNIQYF.

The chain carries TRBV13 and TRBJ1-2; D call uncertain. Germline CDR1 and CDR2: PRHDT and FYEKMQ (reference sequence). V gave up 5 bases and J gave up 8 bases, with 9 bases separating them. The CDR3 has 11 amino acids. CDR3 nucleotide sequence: TGTGCCAGCAGCCCTAGGGTGGGCTACACCTTC. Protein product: CASSPRVGYTF.

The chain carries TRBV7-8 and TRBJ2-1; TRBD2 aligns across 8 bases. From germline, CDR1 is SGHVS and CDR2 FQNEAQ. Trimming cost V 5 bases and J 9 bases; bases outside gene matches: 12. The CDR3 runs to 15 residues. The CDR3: CASSPQVAGYGEQFF. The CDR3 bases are TGTGCCAGCAGCCCCCAGGTAGCGGGGTACGGTGAGCAGTTCTTC.

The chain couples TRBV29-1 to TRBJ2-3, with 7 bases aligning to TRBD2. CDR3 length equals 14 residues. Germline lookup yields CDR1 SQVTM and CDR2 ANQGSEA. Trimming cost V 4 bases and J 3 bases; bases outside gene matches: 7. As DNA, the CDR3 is TGCAGCGTTGGGGGAGGGTCGACGACAGATACGCAGTATTTT. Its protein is CSVGGGSTTDTQYF.

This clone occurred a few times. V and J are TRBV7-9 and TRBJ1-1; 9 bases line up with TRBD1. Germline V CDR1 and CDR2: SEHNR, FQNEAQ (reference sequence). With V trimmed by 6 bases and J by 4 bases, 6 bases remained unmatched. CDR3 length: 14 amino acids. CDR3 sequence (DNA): TGTGCCAGCAGGGCCGAGGGACAGGGCACTGAAGCTTTCTTT. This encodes CASRAEGQGTEAFF.

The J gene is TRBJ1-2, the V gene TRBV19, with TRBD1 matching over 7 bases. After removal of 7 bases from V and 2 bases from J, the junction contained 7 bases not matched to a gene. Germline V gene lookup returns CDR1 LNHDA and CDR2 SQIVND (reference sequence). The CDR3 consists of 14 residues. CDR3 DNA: TGTGCCAGTAACCACAGGGGAGGAAACTATGGCTACACCTTC. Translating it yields CASNHRGGNYGYTF.